This TCR beta chain stems from a study of T cells in localized non-small cell lung cancer. The assay was immunoSEQ multiplex PCR, and TCRdb's table has in-frame clones only and misses some. This sample has about 24,000 clones, with 90% to 95% found just once. Findings and caveats of the study: It was uninvolved adjacent lung that showed the highest T cell clonality, exceeding tumor. Without multi-region sequencing, intratumor heterogeneity could not be excluded. A median approximately 57 of the top 100 tumor clones appeared in adjacent lung.

Comment on this clone: Its target is unknown.

The sample consisted of peripheral blood, taken before any cancer treatment. The sequence was obtained from a woman aged 35 to 69 with stage I lung adenocarcinoma.

The CDR3 reads CASSLWALPGLNYEQYF. CDR3 nucleotide sequence: TGTGCCAGCAGTTTATGGGCCCTACCGGGATTGAACTACGAGCAGTACTTC. The chain combines TRBV28 with TRBJ2-7, with D tentatively TRBD2 (5 bases). This CDR3 region has 17 residues. The germline V gene has CDR1 MDHEN and CDR2 SYDVKM. V was shortened by 0 bases and J by 3 bases, with 18 bases between the two germline ends.